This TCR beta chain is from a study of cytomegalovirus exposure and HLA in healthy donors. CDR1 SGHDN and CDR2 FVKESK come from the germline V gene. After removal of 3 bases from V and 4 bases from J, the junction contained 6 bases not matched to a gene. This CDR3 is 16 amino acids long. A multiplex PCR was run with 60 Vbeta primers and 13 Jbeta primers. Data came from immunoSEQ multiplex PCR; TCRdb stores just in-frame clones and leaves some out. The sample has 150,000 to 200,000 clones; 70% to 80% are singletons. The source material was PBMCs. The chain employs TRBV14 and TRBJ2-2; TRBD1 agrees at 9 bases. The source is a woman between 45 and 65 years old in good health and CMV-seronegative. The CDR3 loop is CASSHPGQGSTGELFF. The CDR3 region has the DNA TGTGCCAGCAGCCATCCGGGACAGGGTTCCACCGGGGAGCTGTTTTTT.